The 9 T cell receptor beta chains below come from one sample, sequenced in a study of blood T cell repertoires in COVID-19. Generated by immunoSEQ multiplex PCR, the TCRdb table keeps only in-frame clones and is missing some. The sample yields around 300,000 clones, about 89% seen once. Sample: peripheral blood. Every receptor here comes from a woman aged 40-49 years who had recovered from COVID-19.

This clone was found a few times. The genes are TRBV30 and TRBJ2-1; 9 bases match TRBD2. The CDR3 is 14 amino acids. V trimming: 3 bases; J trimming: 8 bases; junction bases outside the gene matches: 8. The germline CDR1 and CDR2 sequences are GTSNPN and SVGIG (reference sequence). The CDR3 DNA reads TGTGCCTGGAGATGGGGCGGGAGGGATTATGAGCAGTTCTTC. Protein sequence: CAWRWGGRDYEQFF.

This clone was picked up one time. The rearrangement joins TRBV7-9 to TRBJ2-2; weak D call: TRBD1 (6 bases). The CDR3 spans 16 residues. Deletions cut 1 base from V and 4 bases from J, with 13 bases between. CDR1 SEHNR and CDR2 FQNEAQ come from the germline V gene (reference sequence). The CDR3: CASSLVPGAGTGELFF. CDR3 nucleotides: TGTGCCAGCAGCTTAGTCCCAGGGGCGGGCACCGGGGAGCTGTTTTTT.

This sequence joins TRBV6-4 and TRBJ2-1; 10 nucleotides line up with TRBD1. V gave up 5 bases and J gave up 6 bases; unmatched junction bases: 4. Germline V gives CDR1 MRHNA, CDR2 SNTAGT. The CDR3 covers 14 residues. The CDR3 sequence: CASSQGTGANEQFF. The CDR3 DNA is TGTGCCAGCAGTCAAGGGACAGGGGCCAATGAGCAGTTCTTC.

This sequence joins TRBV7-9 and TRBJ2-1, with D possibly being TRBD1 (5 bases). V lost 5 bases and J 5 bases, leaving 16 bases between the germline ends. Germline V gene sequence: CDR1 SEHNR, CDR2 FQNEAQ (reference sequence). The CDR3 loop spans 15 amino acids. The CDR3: CASSPPMTENNEQFF. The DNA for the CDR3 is TGTGCCAGCAGCCCACCGATGACAGAAAACAATGAGCAGTTCTTC. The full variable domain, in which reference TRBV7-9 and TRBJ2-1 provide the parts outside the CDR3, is DTGVSQNPRHKITKRGQNVTFRCDPISEHNRLYWYRQTLGQGPEFLTYFQNEAQLEKSRLLSDRFSAERPKGSFSTLEIQRTEQGDSAMYLCASSPPMTENNEQFFGPGTRLTVL.

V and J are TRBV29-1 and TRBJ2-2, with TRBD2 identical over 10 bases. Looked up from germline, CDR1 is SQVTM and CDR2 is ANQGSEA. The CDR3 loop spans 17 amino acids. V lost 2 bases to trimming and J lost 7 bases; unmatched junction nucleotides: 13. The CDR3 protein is CSVERGSGRASFGELFF. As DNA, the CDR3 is TGCAGCGTTGAACGGGGAAGCGGGAGGGCGTCTTTCGGGGAGCTGTTTTTT.

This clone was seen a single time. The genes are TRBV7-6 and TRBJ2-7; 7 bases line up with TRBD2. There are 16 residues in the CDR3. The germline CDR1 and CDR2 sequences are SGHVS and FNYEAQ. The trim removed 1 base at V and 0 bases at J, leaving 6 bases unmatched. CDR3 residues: CASSLEGGLGSYEQYF. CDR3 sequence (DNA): TGTGCCAGCAGCTTAGAGGGAGGGTTGGGCTCCTACGAGCAGTACTTC.

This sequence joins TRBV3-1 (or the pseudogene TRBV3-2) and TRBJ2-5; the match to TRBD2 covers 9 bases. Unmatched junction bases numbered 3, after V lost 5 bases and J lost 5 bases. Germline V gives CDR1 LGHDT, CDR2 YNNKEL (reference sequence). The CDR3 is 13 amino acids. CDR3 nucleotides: TGTGCCAGCAGCAATAGCGGGAGTGAGACCCAGTACTTC. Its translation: CASSNSGSETQYF.

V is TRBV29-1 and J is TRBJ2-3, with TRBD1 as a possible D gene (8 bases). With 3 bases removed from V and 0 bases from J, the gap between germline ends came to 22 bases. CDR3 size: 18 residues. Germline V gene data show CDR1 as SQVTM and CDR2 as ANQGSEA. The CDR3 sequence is CSVDPQGGSSESTDTQYF. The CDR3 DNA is TGCAGCGTTGATCCACAGGGGGGGTCTAGCGAAAGCACAGATACGCAGTATTTT.

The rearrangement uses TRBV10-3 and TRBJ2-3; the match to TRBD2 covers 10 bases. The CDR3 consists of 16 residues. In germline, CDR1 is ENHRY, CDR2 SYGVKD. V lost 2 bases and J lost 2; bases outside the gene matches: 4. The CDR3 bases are TGTGCCATCAGTGAGGTAGCGGGAGGACCCACAGATACGCAGTATTTT. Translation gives CAISEVAGGPTDTQYF.